These T cell receptor beta chains were read from a single sample in a study of T cell repertoires in aging, cancer and after chemotherapy. Each CDR3 protein gets one entry after TCRdb re-called the multiplex PCR reads with MiXCR. The sample includes under 6,000 distinct CDR3 sequences, 25% to 35% of them seen just once. The sequencing sample was made of blood. The receptor source for this set is a human donor with a solid tumor. CDR3s include the opening cysteine and the closing phenylalanine or tryptophan. Fields, in order: CDR3 length, V gene, CDR3 protein.

16 | TRBV6-2/TRBV6-3 | CASSYSLGQGYHLQHF
9 | TRBV6-5 | CASKGEQFF
14 | TRBV19 | CASTPFLAYNEQFF
15 | TRBV12-3/TRBV12-4 | CASSTTNEGSYEQYF
17 | TRBV5-6 | CASSRGLAEDRSYEQYF
14 | TRBV6-1 | CASRDRGRIGEAFF
16 | TRBV19 | CASSAGGSGRFYEQYF
15 | TRBV5-6 | CASSRGLAGSGELFF
16 | TRBV5-6 | CASSLGFGLAGVEQYF
14 | TRBV5-5 | CASSFIGGGTEAFF
17 | TRBV30 | CAWAPGQHLLSNQPQHF
17 | TRBV5-4 | CASSLSRRLDRSGELFF
15 | TRBV5-4 | CASSLGLAVADTQYF
15 | TRBV19 | CASSNLAGGGDTQYF
17 | TRBV5-6 | CASSGSVSGVLSYEQYF
14 | TRBV30 | CAWSRPLPRQPQHF
15 | TRBV15 | CATSGGSLRADTQYF
15 | TRBV5-1 | CASSGRAQGNYGYTF
14 | TRBV5-1 | CASSPRGTLDEQYF
12 | TRBV6-2/TRBV6-3 | CASSSTYYEQYF
15 | TRBV7-2 | CASSLDTHPAGELFF
16 | TRBV27 | CASSPTSGTFTDTQYF
15 | TRBV7-2 | CASRIGQGHTDTQYF
14 | TRBV18 | CASSPGISNQPQHF
15 | TRBV6-2/TRBV6-3 | CASSRPGQGYQPQHF
15 | TRBV19 | CASSIKRRPPGELFF
13 | TRBV15 | CATSGRGTDTQYF
13 | TRBV5-4 | CASSWDRAYEQYF
16 | TRBV6-5 | CASSEVGGRIQENQYF
16 | TRBV5-6 | CASSLGAVPITGELFF
12 | TRBV7-9 | CASSLRQGGYTF
15 | TRBV6-4 | CASRPTSGSGDEQFF
15 | TRBV6-2/TRBV6-3 | CASSLGGSGANVLTF
17 | TRBV12-3/TRBV12-4 | CASSSPGVGVWNSPLHF
14 | TRBV12-3/TRBV12-4 | CASSLRVSRNEQYF
15 | TRBV19 | CASSIDQVTGYEQFF
14 | TRBV6-2/TRBV6-3 | CASSFGPPSYEQYF
17 | TRBV6-5 | CASSYSSWSGEIETQYF
11 | TRBV29-1 | CSVGQGYGYTF
15 | TRBV12-3/TRBV12-4 | CASSPIGDINQPQHF
18 | TRBV6-1 | CASSEVTGGKGSGNTIYF
18 | TRBV5-5 | CASSPGGSGRIPQETQYF
14 | TRBV19 | CASSLRGGTDTQYF
17 | TRBV6-2/TRBV6-3 | CASSYGGTALNTGELFF
14 | TRBV6-5 | CASSAGQGGAEAFF